This T cell receptor (beta chain) was sequenced in a study of T-cell reconstitution after alpha-beta-depleted transplantation in children. Germline CDR1 reads MNHEY; CDR2 reads SVGEGT. Trimming took off 7 bases at V and 2 bases at J, with 12 bases between the two ends. This CDR3 region has 13 residues. Study findings and constraints: After transplant, high TCRbeta diversity at day 60 in some patients arose from surviving recipient T cells and thymic progenitors. At one year after transplant, newly produced T cells mostly accounted for T-cell counts and diversity. Reportedly, roughly two months post-transplant, alpha-beta T cells arose from several hundred expanded graft clones.

Preparation of the TCRbeta library was carried out with unique molecular identifiers. TCRdb redid the calling of the PCR reads with MiXCR, one entry per CDR3 protein. The data contain some 200,000 distinct CDR3 sequences, about 8.7% of them seen just once; the ten biggest clones take up about 40%. Points on this clonotype: The target antigen is unknown.

This sequence was found in a male patient aged 2-15 years who had a stem cell transplant for acute myeloid leukemia, so the T cells may come from the graft donor. The genes are TRBV6-2 or TRBV6-3 and TRBJ2-7; D gene ambiguous. Specimen: PBMCs, mostly from graft donor cells, collected 360 days after TCRalphabeta/CD19-depleted stem cell transplant. CDR3 sequence: CASTSTRPYEQYF. Here the CDR3 DNA reads TGTGCCAGCACCTCGACCAGGCCCTACGAGCAGTACTTC.